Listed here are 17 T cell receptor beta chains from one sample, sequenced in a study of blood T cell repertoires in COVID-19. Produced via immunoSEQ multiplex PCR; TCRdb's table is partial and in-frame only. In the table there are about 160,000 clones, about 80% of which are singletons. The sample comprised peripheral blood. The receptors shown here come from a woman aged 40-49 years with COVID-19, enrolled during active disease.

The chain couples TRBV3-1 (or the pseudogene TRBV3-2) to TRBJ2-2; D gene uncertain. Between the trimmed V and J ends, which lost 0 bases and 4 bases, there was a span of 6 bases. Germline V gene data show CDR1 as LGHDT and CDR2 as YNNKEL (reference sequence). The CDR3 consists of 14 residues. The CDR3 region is CASSQDQITGELFF. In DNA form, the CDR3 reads TGTGCCAGCAGCCAAGATCAAATCACCGGGGAGCTGTTTTTT.

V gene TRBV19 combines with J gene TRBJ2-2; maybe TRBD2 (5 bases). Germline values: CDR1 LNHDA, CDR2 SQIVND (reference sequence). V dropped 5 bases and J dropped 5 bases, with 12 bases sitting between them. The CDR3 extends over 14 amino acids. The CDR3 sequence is CASSALVSTGELFF. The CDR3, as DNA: TGTGCCAGTAGTGCACTAGTGAGTACCGGGGAGCTGTTTTTT.

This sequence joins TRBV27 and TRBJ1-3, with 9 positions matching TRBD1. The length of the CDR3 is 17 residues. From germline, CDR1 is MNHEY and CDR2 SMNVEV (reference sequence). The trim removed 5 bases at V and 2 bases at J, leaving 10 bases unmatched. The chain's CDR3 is CASSPRRGQGTGNTIYF. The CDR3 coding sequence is TGTGCCAGCAGTCCCAGGCGGGGACAGGGAACTGGAAACACCATATATTTT.

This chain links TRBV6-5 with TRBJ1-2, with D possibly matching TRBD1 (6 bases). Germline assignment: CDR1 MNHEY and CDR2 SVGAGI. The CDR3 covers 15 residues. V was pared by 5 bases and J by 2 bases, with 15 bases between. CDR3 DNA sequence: TGTGCCAGCAGTCAAATTGAGGACAGAAACTATGGCTACACCTTC. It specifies CASSQIEDRNYGYTF.

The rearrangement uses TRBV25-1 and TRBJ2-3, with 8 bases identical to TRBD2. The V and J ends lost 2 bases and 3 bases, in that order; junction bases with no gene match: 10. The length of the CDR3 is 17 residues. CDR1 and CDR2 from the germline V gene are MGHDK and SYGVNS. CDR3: CASSERRASGSTDTQYF. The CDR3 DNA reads TGTGCCAGCAGTGAAAGGCGCGCTAGCGGGTCGACAGATACGCAGTATTTT.

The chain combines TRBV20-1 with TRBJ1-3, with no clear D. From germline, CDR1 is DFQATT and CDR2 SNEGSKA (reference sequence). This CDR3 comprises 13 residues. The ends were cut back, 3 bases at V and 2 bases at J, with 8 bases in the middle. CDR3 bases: TGCAGTGCTAGTTACAGAACTGGAAACACCATATATTTT. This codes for CSASYRTGNTIYF.

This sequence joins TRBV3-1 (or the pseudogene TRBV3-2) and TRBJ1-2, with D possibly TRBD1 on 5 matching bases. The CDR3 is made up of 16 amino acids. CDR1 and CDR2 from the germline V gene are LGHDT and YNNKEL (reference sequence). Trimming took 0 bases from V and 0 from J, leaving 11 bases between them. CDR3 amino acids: CASSQDPGRANYGYTF. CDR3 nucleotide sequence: TGTGCCAGCAGCCAAGATCCGGGCAGGGCTAACTATGGCTACACCTTC.

The CDR3 spells CASSLSVAGTIANEQFF. Here the CDR3 DNA reads TGCGCCAGCAGCTTGTCTGTAGCGGGGACGATAGCAAATGAGCAGTTCTTC. The chain has TRBV5-1 and TRBJ2-1; the match to TRBD2 covers 8 bases. The CDR3 has 17 amino acids. The germline CDR1 and CDR2 sequences are SGHRS and YFSETQ. Trimming cost V 1 base and J 7 bases; bases outside gene matches: 13.

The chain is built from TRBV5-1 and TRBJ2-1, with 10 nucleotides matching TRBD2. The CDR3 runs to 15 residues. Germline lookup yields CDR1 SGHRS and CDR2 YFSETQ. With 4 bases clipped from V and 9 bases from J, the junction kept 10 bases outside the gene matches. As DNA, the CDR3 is TGCGCCAGCAGCCCCACTAGCGGGAATCGAGGTGAGCAGTTCTTC. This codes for CASSPTSGNRGEQFF.

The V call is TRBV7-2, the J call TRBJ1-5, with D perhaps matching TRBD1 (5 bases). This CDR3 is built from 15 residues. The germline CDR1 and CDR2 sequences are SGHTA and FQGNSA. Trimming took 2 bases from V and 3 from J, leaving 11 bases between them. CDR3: CASSLSQGDNQPQHF. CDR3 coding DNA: TGTGCCAGCAGCTTATCCCAAGGGGACAATCAGCCCCAGCATTTT.

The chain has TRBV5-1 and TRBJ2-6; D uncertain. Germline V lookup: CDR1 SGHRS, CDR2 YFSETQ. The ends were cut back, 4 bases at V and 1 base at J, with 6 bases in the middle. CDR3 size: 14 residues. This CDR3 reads CASSASSGANVLTF. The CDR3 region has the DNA TGCGCCAGCAGCGCCAGTTCTGGGGCCAACGTCCTGACTTTC.

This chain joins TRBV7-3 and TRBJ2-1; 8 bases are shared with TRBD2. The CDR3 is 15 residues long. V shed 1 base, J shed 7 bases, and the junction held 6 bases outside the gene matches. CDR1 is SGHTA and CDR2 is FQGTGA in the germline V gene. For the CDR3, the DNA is TGTGCCAGCAGCTTAATCAGCGGGAGTGGTAATGAGCAGTTCTTC. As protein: CASSLISGSGNEQFF.

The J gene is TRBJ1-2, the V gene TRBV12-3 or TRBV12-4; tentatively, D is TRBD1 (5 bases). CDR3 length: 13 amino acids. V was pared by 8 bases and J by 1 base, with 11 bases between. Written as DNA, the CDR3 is TGTGCCAGCTCAATCGACAGTAACTATGGCTACACCTTC. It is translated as CASSIDSNYGYTF.

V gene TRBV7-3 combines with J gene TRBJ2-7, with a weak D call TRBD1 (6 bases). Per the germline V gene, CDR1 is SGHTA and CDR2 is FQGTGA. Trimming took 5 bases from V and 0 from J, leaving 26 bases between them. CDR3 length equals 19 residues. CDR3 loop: CASSQKTVPGDRLSYEQYV. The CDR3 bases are TGTGCCAGCAGCCAAAAGACGGTGCCAGGGGATCGTCTCTCCTACGAGCAGTACGTC.

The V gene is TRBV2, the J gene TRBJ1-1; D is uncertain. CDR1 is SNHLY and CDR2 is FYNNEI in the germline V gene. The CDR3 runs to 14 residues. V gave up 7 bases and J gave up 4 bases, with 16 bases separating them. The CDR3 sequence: CASTFGVAVTEAFF. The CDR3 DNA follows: TGTGCCAGCACATTCGGGGTGGCGGTCACTGAAGCTTTCTTT.

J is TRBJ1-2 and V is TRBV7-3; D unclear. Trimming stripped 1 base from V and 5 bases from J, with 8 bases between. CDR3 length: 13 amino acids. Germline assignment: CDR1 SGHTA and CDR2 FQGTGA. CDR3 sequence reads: CASSLNPAYGYTF. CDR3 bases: TGTGCCAGCAGCTTAAATCCTGCGTATGGCTACACCTTC.

CDR3 bases: TGTGCCAGCAGCCTTGGGACTAGATGGGAGACCCAGTACTTC. Its protein product is CASSLGTRWETQYF. The chain uses TRBV5-6 and TRBJ2-5, with TRBD2 matching 8 bases. V lost 4 bases to trimming and J lost 5 bases; unmatched junction nucleotides: 7. The CDR3 totals 14 residues. Germline V lookup: CDR1 SGHDT, CDR2 YYEEEE.